What follows describes a single T cell receptor beta chain. The record originates from a study of technical replicates of blood from several donors. CDR3 length: 16 amino acids. From germline, CDR1 is ENHRY and CDR2 SYGVKD. With V trimmed by 4 bases and J by 2 bases, 7 bases remained unmatched. Generated by immunoSEQ multiplex PCR, the TCRdb table keeps only in-frame clones and is missing some. The top ten hold nearly 0.2% of the sample, which has about 81,000 clones, 95% to 97% seen once. This clonotype originated in a human donor in good health. The sample was T cells isolated from PBMCs. J is TRBJ2-5 and V is TRBV10-3; 10 positions match TRBD2. CDR3 sequence: CAISVAGGYRQETQYF. The CDR3 nucleotides read TGTGCCATCAGTGTAGCGGGAGGCTACAGACAAGAGACCCAGTACTTC.